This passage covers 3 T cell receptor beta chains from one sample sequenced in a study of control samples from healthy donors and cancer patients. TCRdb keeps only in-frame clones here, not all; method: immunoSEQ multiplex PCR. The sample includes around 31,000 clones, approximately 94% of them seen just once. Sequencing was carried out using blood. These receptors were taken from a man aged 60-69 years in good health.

The CDR3 reads CASSLAFPTTGGAKNIQYF. The DNA for the CDR3 is TGTGCCAGCAGCTTAGCCTTCCCGACCACAGGGGGAGCCAAAAACATTCAGTACTTC. The chain has TRBV7-2 and TRBJ2-4; 8 bases are shared with TRBD1. CDR3 size: 19 residues. The V segment lost 0 bases and the J segment 0 bases; nucleotides outside the gene matches: 10. Germline V gives CDR1 SGHTA, CDR2 FQGNSA.

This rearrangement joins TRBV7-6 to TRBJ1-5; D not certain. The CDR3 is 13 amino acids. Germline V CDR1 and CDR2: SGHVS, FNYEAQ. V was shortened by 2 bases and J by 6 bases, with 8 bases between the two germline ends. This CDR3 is CASSLRWVQPQHF. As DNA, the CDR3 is TGTGCCAGCAGCTTAAGATGGGTTCAGCCCCAGCATTTT.

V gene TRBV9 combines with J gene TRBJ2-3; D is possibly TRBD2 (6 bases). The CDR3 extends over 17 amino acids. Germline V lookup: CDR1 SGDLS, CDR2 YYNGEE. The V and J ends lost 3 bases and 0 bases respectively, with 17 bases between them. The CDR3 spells CASSAARDSRSTDTQYF. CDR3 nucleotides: TGTGCCAGCAGCGCAGCCCGGGACTCACGGAGCACAGATACGCAGTATTTT.